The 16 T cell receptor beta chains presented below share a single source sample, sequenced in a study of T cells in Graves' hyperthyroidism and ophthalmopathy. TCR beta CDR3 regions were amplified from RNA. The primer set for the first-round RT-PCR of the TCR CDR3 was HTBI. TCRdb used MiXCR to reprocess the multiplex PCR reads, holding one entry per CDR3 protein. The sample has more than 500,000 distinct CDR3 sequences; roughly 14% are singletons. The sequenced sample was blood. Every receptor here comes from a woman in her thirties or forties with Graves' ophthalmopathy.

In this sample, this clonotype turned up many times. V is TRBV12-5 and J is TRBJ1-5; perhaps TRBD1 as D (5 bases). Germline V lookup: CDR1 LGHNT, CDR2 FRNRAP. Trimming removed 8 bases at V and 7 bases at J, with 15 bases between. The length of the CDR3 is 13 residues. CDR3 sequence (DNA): TGTGCTAGTTCGTCGACAGAAAGGCAGCCCCAGCATTTT. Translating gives CASSSTERQPQHF.

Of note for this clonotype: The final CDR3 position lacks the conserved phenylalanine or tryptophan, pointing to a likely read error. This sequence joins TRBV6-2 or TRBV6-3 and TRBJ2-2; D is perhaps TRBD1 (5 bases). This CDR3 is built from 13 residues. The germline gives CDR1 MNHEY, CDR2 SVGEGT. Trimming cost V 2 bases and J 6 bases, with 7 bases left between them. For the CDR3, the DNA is TGTGCCAGCAGTTACATAGGGGCCGGGGAGCTGTTTTCT. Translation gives CASSYIGAGELFS.

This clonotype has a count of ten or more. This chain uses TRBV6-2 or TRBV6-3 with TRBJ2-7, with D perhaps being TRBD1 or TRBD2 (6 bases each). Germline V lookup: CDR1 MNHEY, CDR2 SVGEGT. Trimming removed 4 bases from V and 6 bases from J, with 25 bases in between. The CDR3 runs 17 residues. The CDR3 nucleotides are TGTGCCAGCAGTTCCTCCTCGGCAGGGGACTGGGTGCGCGAGCAGTACTTC. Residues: CASSSSSAGDWVREQYF.

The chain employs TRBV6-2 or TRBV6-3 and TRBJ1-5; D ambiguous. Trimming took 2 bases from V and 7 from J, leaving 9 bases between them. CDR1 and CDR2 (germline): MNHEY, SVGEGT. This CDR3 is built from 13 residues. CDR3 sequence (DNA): TGTGCCAGCAGTTACGCCTTTGGGCAGCCCCAGCATTTT. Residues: CASSYAFGQPQHF.

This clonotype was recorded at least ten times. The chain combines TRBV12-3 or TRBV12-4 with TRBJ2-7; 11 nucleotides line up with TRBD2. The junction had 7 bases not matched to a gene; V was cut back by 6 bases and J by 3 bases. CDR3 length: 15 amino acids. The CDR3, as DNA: TGTGCCAGCAGGATGACTAGCGGGACCTACTACGAGCAGTACTTC. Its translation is CASRMTSGTYYEQYF.

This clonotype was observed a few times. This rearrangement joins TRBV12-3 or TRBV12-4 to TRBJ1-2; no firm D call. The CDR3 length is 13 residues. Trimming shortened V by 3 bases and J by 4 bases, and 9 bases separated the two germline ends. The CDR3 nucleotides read TGTGCCAGCAGTTTCCCGGGGAGCTATGGCTACACCTTC. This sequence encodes CASSFPGSYGYTF.

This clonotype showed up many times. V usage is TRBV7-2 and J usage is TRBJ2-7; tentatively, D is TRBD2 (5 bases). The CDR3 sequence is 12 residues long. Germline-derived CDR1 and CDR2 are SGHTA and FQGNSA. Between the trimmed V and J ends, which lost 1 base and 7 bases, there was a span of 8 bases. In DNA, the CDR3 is TGTGCCAGCAGCTTAGTCCGGGAAGAGCAGTACTTC. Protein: CASSLVREEQYF.

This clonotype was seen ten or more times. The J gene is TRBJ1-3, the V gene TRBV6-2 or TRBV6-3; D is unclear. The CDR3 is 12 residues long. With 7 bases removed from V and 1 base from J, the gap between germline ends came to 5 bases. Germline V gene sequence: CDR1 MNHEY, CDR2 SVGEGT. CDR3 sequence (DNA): TGTGCCAGCACTCCTTCTGGAAACACCATATATTTT. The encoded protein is CASTPSGNTIYF.

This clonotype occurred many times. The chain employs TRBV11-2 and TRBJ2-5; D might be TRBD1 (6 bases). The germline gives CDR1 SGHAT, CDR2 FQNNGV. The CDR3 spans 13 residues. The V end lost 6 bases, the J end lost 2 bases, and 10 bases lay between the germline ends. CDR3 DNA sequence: TGTGCCAGCAGGGTACAGGGTCAAGAGACCCAGTACTTC. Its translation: CASRVQGQETQYF. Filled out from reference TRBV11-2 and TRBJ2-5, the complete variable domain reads EAGVAQSPRYKIIEKRQSVAFWCNPISGHATLYWYQQILGQGPKLLIQFQNNGVVDDSQLPKDRFSAERLKGVDSTLKIQPAKLEDSAVYLCASRVQGQETQYFGPGTRLLVL.

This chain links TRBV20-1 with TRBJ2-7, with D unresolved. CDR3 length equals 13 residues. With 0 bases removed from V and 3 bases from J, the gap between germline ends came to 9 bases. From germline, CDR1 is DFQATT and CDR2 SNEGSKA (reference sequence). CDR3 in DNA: TGCAGTGCTAGAGATATAAGGGTCTACGAGCAGTACTTC. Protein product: CSARDIRVYEQYF.

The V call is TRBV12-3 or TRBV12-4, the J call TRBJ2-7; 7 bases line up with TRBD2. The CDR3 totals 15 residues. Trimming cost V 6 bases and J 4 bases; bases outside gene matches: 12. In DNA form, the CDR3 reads TGTGCCAGCAGCCATCCCGGGATGGGGGGGTACGAGCAGTACTTC. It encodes CASSHPGMGGYEQYF.

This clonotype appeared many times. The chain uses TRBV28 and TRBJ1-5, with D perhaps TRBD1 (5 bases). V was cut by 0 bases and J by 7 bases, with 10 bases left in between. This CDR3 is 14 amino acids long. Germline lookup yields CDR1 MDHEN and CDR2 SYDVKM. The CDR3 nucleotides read TGTGCCAGCAGTTTATGGCAGGGAGACCAGCCCCAGCATTTT. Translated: CASSLWQGDQPQHF.

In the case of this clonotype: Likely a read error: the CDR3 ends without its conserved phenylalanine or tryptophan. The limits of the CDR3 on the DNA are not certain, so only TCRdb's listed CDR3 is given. Here the CDR3 reads CAWSLAGSGRVDS. This chain links TRBV30 with TRBJ2-7; the D call TRBD2 from the table was never checked on the DNA. The CDR3 spans 13 residues, counting both ends. From germline, CDR1 is GTSNPN and CDR2 SVGIG (reference sequence).

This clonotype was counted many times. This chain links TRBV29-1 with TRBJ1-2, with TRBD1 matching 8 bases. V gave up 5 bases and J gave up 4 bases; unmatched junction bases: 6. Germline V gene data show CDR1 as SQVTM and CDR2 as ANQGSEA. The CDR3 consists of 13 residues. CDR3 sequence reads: CSVKDRAGYGYTF. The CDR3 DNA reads TGCAGCGTTAAGGACAGGGCAGGCTATGGCTACACCTTC.

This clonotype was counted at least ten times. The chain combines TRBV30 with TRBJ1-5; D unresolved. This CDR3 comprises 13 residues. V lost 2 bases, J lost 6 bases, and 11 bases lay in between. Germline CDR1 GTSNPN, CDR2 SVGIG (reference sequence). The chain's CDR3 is CAWSWGSSQPQHF. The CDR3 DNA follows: TGTGCCTGGAGTTGGGGATCGAGTCAGCCCCAGCATTTT.

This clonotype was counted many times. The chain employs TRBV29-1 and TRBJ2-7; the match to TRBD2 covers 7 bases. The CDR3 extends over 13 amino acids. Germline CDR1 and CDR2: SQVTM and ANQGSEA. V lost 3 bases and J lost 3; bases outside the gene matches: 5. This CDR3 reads CSVEAGEGYEQYF. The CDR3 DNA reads TGCAGCGTTGAGGCCGGGGAGGGCTACGAGCAGTACTTC.